This T cell receptor beta chain was retrieved from a study of Ad26.COV2.S vaccination and SARS-CoV-2 variants listed by TCRdb under 2021. About the investigation overall: Vaccine-arm donors came from COV1001, a multicentre, randomized, double-blind, placebo-controlled phase I-IIa trial of Ad26.COV2.S in healthy adults. Dosing of Ad26.COV2.S was intramuscular, at either 5x10^10 or 1x10^11 viral particles, delivered as one shot or as two shots spaced 56 days apart. TCRbeta repertoire sequencing was used to assess the specificity and breadth of SARS-CoV-2-reactive T cell receptors after Ad26.COV2.S vaccination. A total of 32 samples were included in the TCR-sequenced set, comprising around 20 Ad26.COV2.S vaccine recipients, 5 placebo recipients and 8 SARS-CoV-2 convalescent individuals. Trial participants were randomized into five groups of five, in which low-dose or high-dose Ad26.COV2.S was given once or twice, or placebo was given on both occasions. Throughout the experiments and outcome assessment, investigators stayed blinded to trial group allocation.

Read against the paper, the sample's treatment or condition label means: around 19 received Ad26.COV2.S at low or high dose, single or two shots; about five received placebo; per-sample allocation not given. Repertoires of vaccine and placebo recipients were sequenced from samples collected on day 63 after the first injection. Cohort 1b enrolled 25 adults aged 18-55 years at a single site in Boston, USA, between 29 July and 7 August 2020. Ad26.COV2.S consisted of a replication-incompetent adenovirus type 26 vector by which a prefusion-stabilized SARS-CoV-2 spike protein from the original Wuhan strain was expressed. Details on this clone: Its antigen has not been determined. Base-call qualities are not available, and no considerably larger clone is one nucleotide away. This sample also contains other DNA sequences that code for the same CDR3.

The immunoSEQ Assay was the method used to sequence TCRbeta CDR3 regions. After extraction, genomic DNA underwent amplification by bias-controlled multiplex PCR, followed by high-throughput sequencing. The paper's processing steps were these. To quantify the absolute abundance of every unique TCRbeta CDR3 region, sequences were collapsed and filtered. Usable DNA was measured by amplifying reference genes present in all nucleated cells, and TCRbeta template counts were normalized to that usable DNA to estimate T cell fraction. Repertoire TCRs were annotated as SARS-CoV-2-specific by exact matching of V gene, CDR3 amino acid sequence and J gene to a known reactive TCR set. The reference SARS-CoV-2 TCR set came from MIRA and was filtered for enrichment in COVID-19-positive ImmuneCODE repertoires, removing public or cross-reactive TCRs. Drawing on the MIRA antigens, annotated TCRs were analysed further at the level of specific ORF or position within ORF. Breadth was defined as the number of annotated unique rearrangements divided by the total number of unique productive rearrangements, and depth was defined as the summed frequency of the annotated unique rearrangements. Two-sided Wilcoxon rank-sum tests were applied when comparing TCR breadth between groups. In its TCRdb copy, this immuneACCESS table keeps in-frame sequences only and misses some clones. Where compared with another copy, unresolved V genes explain less than half of these, and the others have no known cause. D and trimming were read from the DNA, whereas the V and J calls and clone size are those reported in that table. For this sample the table gives about 370,000 clones, of which about nine tenths were detected only once. The ten largest clonotypes hold around 1.8% of the sample.

The research as a whole found: Vaccine and placebo recipients had comparable non-spike TCR breadth, which fits with the vaccine containing only spike. Higher spike-specific TCR breadth was observed in Ad26.COV2.S recipients than in placebo recipients (P = 0.0014). According to the authors, total T cell responses may have been underestimated by the TCR breadth and depth analyses. The study was not powered for comparison of responses between vaccine doses or regimens. After vaccination, substantial breadth of spike-specific CD8+ and CD4+ T cell responses was reported.

This sequence was found in a person between 18 and 59 years old who received the Ad26.COV2.S COVID-19 vaccine or a placebo. The input for sequencing was peripheral blood, taken in a trial of Ad26.COV2.S vaccine versus placebo.

The nucleotide sequence reads as follows: TGCGCCAGCAGCTTTCTAGCGGGAGGCACAGATACGCAGTATTTT. The translation is CASSFLAGGTDTQYF. Here the chain combines TRBV5-1 and TRBJ2-3; the junction holds 10 bases that match TRBD2. The CDR3 goes from the cysteine to the phenylalanine over 15 residues. Here the CDR3 DNA is all that survives: 45 bases in frame from base 1. CDR1 and CDR2, looked up from the germline V gene, are SGHRS and YFSETQ. Germline trimming: 2 bases from V, 1 base from J; junction bases outside gene matches: 1.